The next 3 T cell receptor beta chains were all read from a single sample in a study of blood T cell repertoires in COVID-19. Sequencing was performed with immunoSEQ multiplex PCR; in TCRdb, only in-frame clones are kept and a portion is missing. The table shows about 64,000 clones, with 88% occurring only once. Sequencing was performed on peripheral blood. The receptors derive from a woman aged 55-70 years with COVID-19, enrolled during active disease.

This chain joins TRBV6-5 and TRBJ2-2; 7 nucleotides line up with TRBD1. The CDR3 covers 14 residues. Trimming at V came to 5 bases and at J to 5 bases, leaving 5 bases not matched to a gene. From germline, CDR1 is MNHEY and CDR2 SVGAGI. This chain's CDR3 is CASSPTGDTGELFF. Written as DNA, the CDR3 is TGTGCCAGCAGTCCTACAGGGGATACCGGGGAGCTGTTTTTT.

This chain joins TRBV9 and TRBJ2-3; 9 positions agree with TRBD1. The CDR3 has 13 amino acids. The germline V gene encodes CDR1 SGDLS and CDR2 YYNGEE. Trimming removed 3 bases from V and 6 bases from J; junction bases left unmatched: 2. CDR3 in amino acids: CASSGTGVDTQYF. The CDR3 bases are TGTGCCAGCAGCGGGACAGGGGTGGATACGCAGTATTTT.

The chain couples TRBV9 to TRBJ1-1; D possibly corresponds to TRBD1 (6 bases). Trimming took 3 bases from V and 3 from J, leaving 15 bases between them. The CDR3 spans 15 residues. The germline CDR1 and CDR2 sequences are SGDLS and YYNGEE. CDR3 sequence: CASSAVQGRDTEAFF. The DNA for the CDR3 is TGTGCCAGCAGCGCAGTACAGGGTAGGGACACTGAAGCTTTCTTT.